This T cell receptor beta chain came from a study of human T cells and chemical hapten exposure. Study-level background: Sensitization applied 2% DPC to around 2 cm by around 2 cm of upper inner arm skin.

Individual cDNA molecules each carried unique molecular identifiers attached by the library. TCRdb passed the RACE reads through MiXCR, listing each CDR3 protein once. In the table there are about 380,000 distinct CDR3 sequences, 4% to 5.5% of which are singletons. There are many counts of this clonotype. The time point was: patch test 1, 2 weeks after DPC sensitization. Treatment specified: therapeutic diphenylcyclopropenone sensitization with weekly scalp DPC. The study drew its donors from alopecia patients who were 18 to 70 years old and suitable for DPC. Unfractionated whole blood yielded total RNA. The source was whole blood, collected in connection with sensitization to the hapten diphenylcyclopropenone (DPC). The origin of this receptor is a woman aged 45 to 65 with alopecia areata. Some clones in this sample may be carry-over from other donors' samples.

This CDR3 is CASSQGLNTEAFF. The CDR3 DNA reads TGTGCCAGCAGCCAGGGGTTGAACACTGAAGCTTTCTTT. V gene TRBV3-1 combines with J gene TRBJ1-1; D remains ambiguous. The V and J ends lost 3 bases and 0 bases respectively, with 5 bases between them. The CDR3 has 13 residues. CDR1 is LGHDT, CDR2 YNNKEL, per germline (reference sequence).